Below are 15 T cell receptor beta chains sequenced from a single sample in a study of cytomegalovirus exposure and HLA in healthy donors. 60 Vbeta and 13 Jbeta primers were used in PCR. The assay was immunoSEQ multiplex PCR, and TCRdb's table has in-frame clones only and misses some. The sample shows about 180,000 clones, about 77% of them seen only once. The sequenced material came from PBMCs. These receptors were taken from a man aged 30 to 39 in good health and CMV-seronegative.

The V and J genes are TRBV29-1 and TRBJ2-5; 8 nucleotides agree with TRBD1. CDR1 is SQVTM, CDR2 ANQGSEA, per germline. The CDR3 totals 12 residues. With V trimmed by 3 bases and J by 7 bases, 4 bases remained unmatched. CDR3 in amino acids: CSVDGQGATQYF. CDR3 nucleotide sequence: TGCAGCGTTGATGGTCAGGGGGCGACCCAGTACTTC.

The chain joins TRBV28 to TRBJ2-2; 9 bases are a match to TRBD1. J lost 8 bases, V lost 7 bases, and 8 bases had no gene match. The germline CDR1 and CDR2 sequences are MDHEN and SYDVKM. The CDR3 contains 14 residues. For the CDR3, the DNA is TGTGCCAGCACTACCGGGACAGGGATTGGGGAGCTGTTTTTT. The encoded protein is CASTTGTGIGELFF.

V is TRBV7-6 and J is TRBJ2-1; maybe TRBD2 (6 bases). This CDR3 has 15 amino acids. Germline assignment: CDR1 SGHVS and CDR2 FNYEAQ. The V gene lost 5 bases and the J gene lost 8 bases, with 19 bases spanning the gap. CDR3 DNA: TGTGCCAGCAGCGCGGCGGGGCAAGGCTGGGATGAGCAGTTCTTC. Amino acids: CASSAAGQGWDEQFF.

The chain recombines TRBV6-4 with TRBJ1-1; 7 bases fit TRBD1. CDR1 and CDR2 from the germline V gene are MRHNA and SNTAGT. The CDR3 loop spans 14 amino acids. Unmatched junction bases numbered 6, after V lost 4 bases and J lost 4 bases. Here the CDR3 reads CASSARDSGTEAFF. The DNA for the CDR3 is TGTGCCAGCAGTGCCCGGGACAGTGGCACTGAAGCTTTCTTT.

The table lists this clone with a few counts. The chain recombines TRBV6-5 with TRBJ1-5, with a possible D match to TRBD1 (6 bases). The CDR3 extends over 14 amino acids. Trimming removed 1 base from V and 5 bases from J, with 9 bases in between. Germline loops: CDR1 MNHEY, CDR2 SVGAGI. CDR3 nucleotides: TGTGCCAGCAGTTACTGGGGGCCCGATCAGCCCCAGCATTTT. It specifies CASSYWGPDQPQHF.

V is TRBV7-9 and J is TRBJ2-3; 12 positions match TRBD2. The CDR3 runs 17 residues. J lost 3 bases, V lost 0 bases, and 4 bases had no gene match. Germline V lookup: CDR1 SEHNR, CDR2 FQNEAQ (reference sequence). The CDR3 DNA reads as TGTGCCAGCAGCTTAGCGCGAACTAGCGGGAGGACAGATACGCAGTATTTT. This translates into CASSLARTSGRTDTQYF.

V and J are TRBV10-3 and TRBJ2-7; 9 nucleotides match TRBD1. CDR1 ENHRY and CDR2 SYGVKD come from the germline V gene. This CDR3 is 14 amino acids long. The trim removed 2 bases at V and 3 bases at J, leaving 2 bases unmatched. CDR3 sequence reads: CAISEMDRGYEQYF. The CDR3 region has the DNA TGTGCCATCAGTGAGATGGACAGGGGCTACGAGCAGTACTTC.

The V call is TRBV23-1, the J call TRBJ2-7; the match to TRBD1 covers 7 bases. TRBV23-1 is designated an ORF whose function remains uncertain. V lost 2 bases to trimming and J lost 4 bases; unmatched junction nucleotides: 11. The CDR3 sequence is 16 residues long. The CDR3 loop reads CASSQPDRVRVYEQYF. The CDR3 nucleotides read TGCGCCAGCAGTCAACCCGACAGGGTCAGAGTGTACGAGCAGTACTTC.

The table lists this clone with a few counts. The CDR3 protein is CASSLGRDEKLFF. The CDR3 DNA is TGTGCCAGCAGTTTAGGCAGGGATGAAAAACTGTTTTTT. This chain connects TRBV28 to TRBJ1-4; tentative D call: TRBD1 (5 bases). With 2 bases removed from V and 6 bases from J, the gap between germline ends came to 7 bases. The CDR3 is made up of 13 amino acids. Germline lookup yields CDR1 MDHEN and CDR2 SYDVKM.

The rearrangement joins TRBV7-2 to TRBJ1-1; unclear D gene. This CDR3 has 13 residues. V lost 3 bases, J lost 5 bases, and 10 bases lay in between. From germline, CDR1 is SGHTA and CDR2 FQGNSA. CDR3 loop: CASSFPRLTEAFF. The CDR3 DNA reads TGTGCCAGCAGCTTCCCGAGGCTTACTGAAGCTTTCTTT.

This clone appeared a few times. The V gene is TRBV4-3, the J gene TRBJ1-2; D uncertain. CDR3 length equals 16 residues. V lost 0 bases and J lost 2, with 13 bases in between. CDR1 is LGHNA and CDR2 is YSLEER in the germline V gene. CDR3 nucleotides: TGCGCCAGCAGCCAAGAGTTGGCAACAGAGAACTATGGCTACACCTTC. Its protein is CASSQELATENYGYTF.

The gene calls are TRBV28 and TRBJ1-2, with a possible D match to TRBD1 (6 bases). Germline V CDR1 and CDR2: MDHEN, SYDVKM. Trimming stripped 6 bases from V and 1 base from J, with 18 bases between. This CDR3 is built from 16 residues. The CDR3 sequence: CASSQPTGNHNYGYTF. In nucleotides, the CDR3 is TGTGCCAGCAGCCAACCTACAGGGAACCATAACTATGGCTACACCTTC.

The chain combines TRBV10-3 with TRBJ2-1; 14 nucleotides align to TRBD2. Germline assignment: CDR1 ENHRY and CDR2 SYGVKD. The J segment lost 3 bases and the V segment lost 5 bases, leaving 9 bases of the junction unmatched. CDR3 length: 18 residues. The CDR3 is CAISSGTSGSGVYNEQFF. The CDR3 DNA follows: TGTGCCATCAGTTCCGGGACTAGCGGGAGTGGTGTCTACAATGAGCAGTTCTTC.

As regards this clone: At one end the junction does not follow the germline gene, possibly because of a read error. The chain uses TRBV7-9 and TRBJ2-7; 11 bases align to TRBD1. CDR1 SEHNR and CDR2 FQNEAQ come from the germline V gene (reference sequence). The CDR3 length is 16 residues. In DNA form, the CDR3 reads TGTTCCAGCAGCTTCGCCGATCGGACAGGGGGCTCCGAGCAGTACTTC. Translated: CSSSFADRTGGSEQYF.

In its sample, this clone was seen once. CDR3 residues: CASSYREFANTGELFF. The CDR3 DNA sequence: TGTGCCAGCAGCTACAGGGAGTTCGCGAACACCGGGGAGCTGTTTTTT. The rearrangement uses TRBV7-8 and TRBJ2-2, with a possible D match to TRBD1 (6 bases). The germline CDR1 and CDR2 sequences are SGHVS and FQNEAQ. The ends were cut back, 4 bases at V and 0 bases at J, with 12 bases in the middle. This CDR3 contains 16 residues.